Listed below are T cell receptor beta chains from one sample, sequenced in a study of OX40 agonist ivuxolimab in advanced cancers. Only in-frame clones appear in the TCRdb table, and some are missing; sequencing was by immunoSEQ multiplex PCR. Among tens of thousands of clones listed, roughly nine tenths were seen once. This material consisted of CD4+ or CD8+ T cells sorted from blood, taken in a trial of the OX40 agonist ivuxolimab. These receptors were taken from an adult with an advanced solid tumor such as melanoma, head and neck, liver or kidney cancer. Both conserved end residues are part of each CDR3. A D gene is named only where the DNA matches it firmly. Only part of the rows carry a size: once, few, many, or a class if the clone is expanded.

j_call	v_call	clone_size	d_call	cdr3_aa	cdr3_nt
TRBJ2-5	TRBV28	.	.	CASSLGGAWETQYF	TGTGCCAGCAGTTTAGGGGGGGCCTGGGAGACCCAGTACTTC
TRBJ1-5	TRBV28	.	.	CASSFGQGYRQPQHF	TGTGCCAGCAGTTTCGGTCAGGGGTACCGTCAGCCCCAGCATTTT
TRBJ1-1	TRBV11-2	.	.	CASSLVSTEAFF	TGTGCCAGCAGCTTAGTTAGCACTGAAGCTTTCTTT
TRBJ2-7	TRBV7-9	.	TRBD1	CASSFGQGEQYF	TGTGCCAGCAGCTTCGGACAGGGAGAGCAGTACTTC
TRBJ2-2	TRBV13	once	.	CASSLGTLNTGELFF	TGTGCCAGCAGCTTAGGTACTTTGAACACCGGGGAGCTGTTTTTT
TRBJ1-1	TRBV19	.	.	CASSFGWGNTEAFF	TGTGCCAGTAGTTTCGGGTGGGGGAACACTGAAGCTTTCTTT
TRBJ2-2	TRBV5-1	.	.	CASSLYRAGGGSTGELFF	TGCGCCAGCAGCCTATACCGGGCTGGCGGGGGCTCCACCGGGGAGCTGTTTTTT
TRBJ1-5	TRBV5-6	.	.	CASSLGGGQRFRPQHF	TGTGCCAGCAGCTTGGGGGGCGGACAGCGATTCCGACCCCAGCATTTT
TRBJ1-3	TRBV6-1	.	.	CASRPGRDSGNTIYF	TGTGCCAGCAGACCGGGTCGGGACTCTGGAAACACCATATATTTT
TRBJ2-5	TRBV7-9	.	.	CASSLGGGALETQYF	TGTGCCAGCAGCTTAGGGGGCGGGGCTTTGGAGACCCAGTACTTC
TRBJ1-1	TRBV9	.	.	CASSVGVNSQEAFF	TGTGCCAGCAGCGTAGGTGTCAACTCCCAGGAGGCTTTCTTT
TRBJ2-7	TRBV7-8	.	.	CASSLRGAGVPYEQYF	TGTGCCAGCAGCTTACGGGGGGCAGGGGTTCCCTACGAGCAGTACTTC
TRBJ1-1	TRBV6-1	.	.	CASSPSANWGTEAFF	TGTGCCAGCAGCCCTAGTGCGAACTGGGGGACTGAAGCTTTCTTT
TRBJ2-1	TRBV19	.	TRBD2	CASSPGGPPNEQFF	TGTGCCAGTAGTCCGGGGGGGCCCCCCAATGAGCAGTTCTTC
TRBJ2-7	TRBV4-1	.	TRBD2	CASSQDPTSSGYEQYF	TGCGCCAGCAGCCAAGATCCGACTAGCTCCGGCTACGAGCAGTACTTC
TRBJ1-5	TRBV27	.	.	CASSLLGALAGSNQPQHF	TGTGCCAGCAGTTTATTAGGGGCTCTGGCGGGCAGCAATCAGCCCCAGCATTTT
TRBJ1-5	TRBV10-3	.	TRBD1	CAASATGSPNQPQHF	TGTGCCGCCTCGGCGACAGGGTCCCCCAATCAGCCCCAGCATTTT
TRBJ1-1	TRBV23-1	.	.	CASYVGLSGEAFF	TGCGCCAGCTATGTAGGACTCTCTGGTGAAGCTTTCTTT
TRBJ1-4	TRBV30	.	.	CAWRLSYEKLFF	TGTGCCTGGAGATTGAGTTATGAAAAACTGTTTTTT
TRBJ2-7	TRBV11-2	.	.	CASSLSGSSYEQYF	TGTGCCAGCAGCTTATCAGGGAGCTCCTACGAGCAGTACTTC
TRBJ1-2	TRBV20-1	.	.	CRGGDGYTF	TGCAGGGGGGGCGATGGCTACACCTTC
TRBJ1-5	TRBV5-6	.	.	CASSLSNQPQHF	TGTGCCAGCAGCTTGTCAAATCAGCCCCAGCATTTT
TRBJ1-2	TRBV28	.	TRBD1	CASSPRDREGGYTF	TGTGCCAGCAGTCCCCGGGACAGGGAGGGCGGCTACACCTTC
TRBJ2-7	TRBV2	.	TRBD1	CASSEPETGYEQYF	TGTGCCAGCAGTGAACCTGAGACAGGGTACGAGCAGTACTTC
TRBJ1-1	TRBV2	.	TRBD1	CASSEGQGFTEAFF	TGTGCCAGCAGTGAGGGACAGGGTTTCACTGAAGCTTTCTTT
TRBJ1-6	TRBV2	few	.	CASQARGRKYSPLHF	TGTGCCTCCCAAGCACGGGGGCGAAAGTATTCACCCCTCCACTTT
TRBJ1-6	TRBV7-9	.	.	CASSRDSNNSPLHF	TGTGCCAGCAGCCGAGATAGTAATAATTCACCCCTCCACTTT
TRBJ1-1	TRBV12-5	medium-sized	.	CASGLEANTEAFF	TGTGCTAGTGGTTTGGAAGCTAACACTGAAGCTTTCTTT
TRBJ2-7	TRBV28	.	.	CASRIGLNYEQYF	TGTGCCAGCCGGATAGGGCTGAACTACGAGCAGTACTTC
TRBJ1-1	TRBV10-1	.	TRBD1	CASSEDRGNTEAFF	TGCGCCAGCAGTGAGGACAGGGGGAACACTGAAGCTTTCTTT